This passage covers 25 T cell receptor beta chains from one sample sequenced in a study of blood T cell repertoires in COVID-19. Only in-frame clones appear in the TCRdb table, and some are missing; sequencing was by immunoSEQ multiplex PCR. The repertoire consists of around 150,000 clones, with almost 85% occurring once and the leading ten covering roughly 9.6%. The sample comprised PBMCs or T cells enriched from blood (not recorded which). The receptor set was obtained from a man aged 45-60 years who had recovered from COVID-19.

As regards this clone: Germline and junction disagree at one end, which may indicate a read error. This sequence joins TRBV6-5 and TRBJ2-2; 9 bases match TRBD1. Per the germline V gene, CDR1 is MNHEY and CDR2 is SVGAGI. CDR3 length equals 14 residues. The CDR3 protein is CVSTPGQGNGELFF. The CDR3, as DNA: TGTGTCAGCACCCCGGGACAGGGCAACGGGGAGCTGTTTTTT.

The V gene is TRBV7-2, the J gene TRBJ2-7, with D tentatively TRBD1 (6 bases). Trimming stripped 1 base from V and 2 bases from J, with 12 bases between. Germline V gene lookup returns CDR1 SGHTA and CDR2 FQGNSA. The CDR3 runs 15 residues. In DNA, the CDR3 is TGTGCCAGCAGCTTAGGGGCAGGGGTGACCTACGAGCAGTACTTC. Residues: CASSLGAGVTYEQYF. Variable domain in full (rest from reference TRBV7-2 and TRBJ2-7): GAGVSQSPSNKVTEKGKDVELRCDPISGHTALYWYRQSLGQGLEFLIYFQGNSAPDKSGLPSDRFSAERTGGSVSTLTIQRTQQEDSAVYLCASSLGAGVTYEQYFGPGTRLTVT.

The rearrangement uses TRBV7-2 and TRBJ2-1, with 7 bases fitting TRBD1. V lost 5 bases, J lost 3 bases, and 4 bases stayed unmatched. The CDR3 extends over 14 amino acids. The V gene's germline CDR1 is SGHTA and CDR2 FQGNSA. The CDR3 protein is CASSIGTDYNEQFF. In DNA form, the CDR3 reads TGTGCCAGCAGCATCGGGACAGACTACAATGAGCAGTTCTTC.

The chain links TRBV6-1 to TRBJ2-2, with D hard to call. The CDR3 contains 14 residues. CDR1 and CDR2 (germline): MNHNS, SASEGT. Trimming removed 2 bases at V and 4 bases at J, with 8 bases between. The CDR3 reads CASSELRSTGELFF. In nucleotides, the CDR3 is TGTGCCAGCAGTGAACTCCGGAGCACCGGGGAGCTGTTTTTT.

A note on this clone: Germline is not matched at one junction end, which may reflect a read error. The V and J genes are TRBV7-7 and TRBJ2-5; 7 nucleotides align to TRBD1. The CDR3 is made up of 13 amino acids. Germline V CDR1 and CDR2: SSHAT, FNYEAQ (reference sequence). CDR3 region: CASSRTGPETQYF. In DNA form, the CDR3 reads TGTGCTAGCAGCCGGACAGGCCCGGAGACCCAGTACTTC.

The chain recombines TRBV4-1 with TRBJ2-2; no clear D. This CDR3 is 13 amino acids long. The V and J ends lost 1 base and 3 bases respectively, with 3 bases between them. Germline CDR1 is MGHRA and CDR2 is YSYEKL. CDR3 coding DNA: TGCGCCAGCAGCCAAGCGGACACCGGGGAGCTGTTTTTT. Amino acid sequence: CASSQADTGELFF.

The genes are TRBV18 and TRBJ2-1, with TRBD2 as a possible D gene (5 bases). This CDR3 has 12 residues. V was trimmed by 6 bases and J by 10 bases, leaving 13 bases between them. Germline values: CDR1 KGHSH, CDR2 LQKENI. CDR3 in DNA: TGTGCCAGCTCTCCCGGACTTGGGGAGCAGTTCTTC. It specifies CASSPGLGEQFF.

The rearrangement joins TRBV28 to TRBJ2-7; D is ambiguous. Per germline, CDR1 MDHEN and CDR2 SYDVKM. With 3 bases removed from V and 1 base from J, the gap between germline ends came to 16 bases. The CDR3 is 16 residues long. The CDR3 reads CASSFGLGLWSYEQYF. The CDR3 DNA is TGTGCCAGCAGTTTTGGGCTGGGTTTATGGTCCTACGAGCAGTACTTC.

This clone came up a few times. The V gene is TRBV29-1, the J gene TRBJ1-4; 7 nucleotides match TRBD1. This CDR3 contains 15 residues. The germline V gene encodes CDR1 SQVTM and CDR2 ANQGSEA. V trimming: 1 base; J trimming: 8 bases; junction bases outside the gene matches: 10. The CDR3 reads CSVEGPGEGAEKLFF. CDR3 coding DNA: TGCAGCGTTGAAGGGCCGGGTGAGGGGGCGGAAAAACTGTTTTTT.

Here the CDR3 DNA reads TGTGCCAGCAGGCCTATCGGAGGGGCGGGAGGTGGCTACACCTTC. Translated: CASRPIGGAGGGYTF. The chain joins TRBV14 to TRBJ1-2; D may be TRBD1 (5 bases). Trimming shortened V by 6 bases and J by 7 bases, and 21 bases separated the two germline ends. CDR3 length: 15 residues. The V gene's germline CDR1 is SGHDN and CDR2 FVKESK.

V gene TRBV11-1 combines with J gene TRBJ1-2; D not resolved. Trimming took 2 bases from V and 0 from J, leaving 10 bases between them. There are 15 residues in the CDR3. CDR1 is SGHAT and CDR2 is FQDESV in the germline V gene (reference sequence). The CDR3 sequence: CASSLYAGTNYGYTF. The CDR3 DNA sequence: TGTGCCAGCAGCTTATACGCAGGAACTAACTATGGCTACACCTTC.

The rearrangement links TRBV10-3 to TRBJ2-2; 14 bases fit TRBD2. Germline-derived CDR1 and CDR2 are ENHRY and SYGVKD. With V trimmed by 4 bases and J by 8 bases, 3 bases remained unmatched. There are 15 residues in the CDR3. Written as DNA, the CDR3 is TGTGCCATCAGTGGGACTAGCGGGGGGACGGGGGAGCTGTTTTTT. Protein sequence: CAISGTSGGTGELFF.

The gene calls are TRBV5-1 and TRBJ2-7, with 9 bases that match TRBD2. The CDR3 extends over 19 amino acids. The V segment lost 0 bases and the J segment 3 bases; nucleotides outside the gene matches: 16. Germline CDR1 SGHRS, CDR2 YFSETQ. The CDR3 DNA reads TGCGCCAGCAGCTTGGGAGGAGCTAGCGGGAACCCGGCTTACTACGAGCAGTACTTC. As protein: CASSLGGASGNPAYYEQYF.

This chain uses TRBV5-6 with TRBJ2-3; tentative D call: TRBD1 (6 bases). The CDR3 covers 15 residues. Germline V gives CDR1 SGHDT, CDR2 YYEEEE. V gave up 4 bases and J gave up 6 bases, with 18 bases separating them. CDR3 nucleotide sequence: TGTGCCAGCAGCCAACAGGGTAGAATGAGGGATACGCAGTATTTT. This sequence encodes CASSQQGRMRDTQYF. Complete variable domain (other parts from reference TRBV5-6 and TRBJ2-3): DAGVTQSPTHLIKTRGQQVTLRCSPKSGHDTVSWYQQALGQGPQFIFQYYEEEERQRGNFPDRFSGHQFPNYSSELNVNALLLGDSALYLCASSQQGRMRDTQYFGPGTRLTVL.

This clone has a count of ten or more. The rearrangement uses TRBV5-6 and TRBJ2-3; 8 bases are a match to TRBD2. In germline, CDR1 is SGHDT, CDR2 YYEEEE. The CDR3 totals 17 residues. Trimming at V came to 0 bases and at J to 4 bases, leaving 10 bases not matched to a gene. The CDR3 DNA reads TGTGCCAGCAGCTTGGTCCCTCCGGGAGGGAGCGCAGATACGCAGTATTTT. Translated: CASSLVPPGGSADTQYF.

The V gene is TRBV18, the J gene TRBJ2-7, with D possibly TRBD1 on 6 matching bases. The V and J ends lost 3 bases and 3 bases respectively, with 18 bases between them. This CDR3 has 16 residues. From germline, CDR1 is KGHSH and CDR2 LQKENI. CDR3 region: CASSPEKSRGNYEQYF. For the CDR3, the DNA is TGTGCCAGCTCACCGGAAAAGAGCAGGGGTAACTACGAGCAGTACTTC.

The CDR3 here is CASNSPGGGTSYEQYF. DNA of the CDR3: TGTGCCAGCAATAGCCCGGGCGGGGGTACCTCCTACGAGCAGTACTTC. The V and J genes are TRBV21-1 and TRBJ2-7; the table calls TRBD2, which could not be checked here. TRBV21-1 counts as a pseudogene. The CDR3 is 16 residues long.

V gene TRBV10-3 combines with J gene TRBJ2-2; D ambiguous. In germline, CDR1 is ENHRY, CDR2 SYGVKD. The CDR3 totals 12 residues. The V gene lost 3 bases and the J gene lost 11 bases, with 10 bases spanning the gap. The CDR3: CAISELWSELFF. The CDR3 DNA reads as TGTGCCATCAGTGAACTCTGGAGCGAGCTGTTTTTT.

The chain is built from TRBV2 and TRBJ1-5; D gene ambiguous. The V gene's germline CDR1 is SNHLY and CDR2 FYNNEI. The CDR3 covers 14 residues. Trimming removed 1 base from V and 4 bases from J, with 8 bases in between. The CDR3 reads CASSEESRNQPQHF. The CDR3 DNA reads TGTGCCAGCAGTGAAGAGTCCCGGAATCAGCCCCAGCATTTT.

The chain links TRBV5-1 to TRBJ2-7, with D maybe TRBD1 (6 bases). V was cut by 0 bases and J by 4 bases, with 14 bases left in between. Germline lookup yields CDR1 SGHRS and CDR2 YFSETQ. The CDR3 is 15 amino acids. The CDR3 bases are TGCGCCAGCAGCTTGGGGGCAGGGGATGTTTACGAGCAGTACTTC. It yields the protein CASSLGAGDVYEQYF. Full variable domain (missing parts from reference TRBV5-1 and TRBJ2-7): KAGVTQTPRYLIKTRGQQVTLSCSPISGHRSVSWYQQTPGQGLQFLFEYFSETQRNKGNFPGRFSGRQFSNSRSEMNVSTLELGDSALYLCASSLGAGDVYEQYFGPGTRLTVT.

The chain uses TRBV5-1 and TRBJ2-5; D may be TRBD2 (5 bases). The germline gives CDR1 SGHRS, CDR2 YFSETQ. There are 13 residues in the CDR3. V lost 0 bases and J lost 10, with 13 bases in between. CDR3 sequence: CASSLVRLAGQYF. In DNA form, the CDR3 reads TGCGCCAGCAGCTTGGTTCGCCTCGCGGGCCAGTACTTC.

This chain uses TRBV2 with TRBJ2-5; TRBD2 matches at 14 bases. The CDR3 is 16 residues long. In germline, CDR1 is SNHLY, CDR2 FYNNEI. V was pared by 6 bases and J by 6 bases, with 9 bases of the junction left unmatched. The CDR3 nucleotides read TGTGCCAGCAGCACCGGGACTAGCGGGGGAGGAAAGACCCAGTACTTC. Its translation: CASSTGTSGGGKTQYF.

The chain recombines TRBV5-5 with TRBJ1-1; TRBD1 matches at 7 bases. Unmatched junction bases numbered 2, after V lost 2 bases and J lost 1 base. Per the germline V gene, CDR1 is SGHKS and CDR2 is YYEKEE (reference sequence). The CDR3 loop spans 14 amino acids. CDR3 loop: CASSFSGGNTEAFF. The CDR3 DNA sequence: TGTGCCAGCAGCTTCTCAGGGGGGAACACTGAAGCTTTCTTT.

The V and J genes are TRBV28 and TRBJ2-3; perhaps TRBD2 as D (6 bases). The germline V gene has CDR1 MDHEN and CDR2 SYDVKM. The CDR3 is made up of 17 amino acids. V lost 6 bases and J 0 bases, leaving 19 bases between the germline ends. In DNA form, the CDR3 reads TGTGCCAGCAGGGGGGGTACAGACTGGCTAAGCACAGATACGCAGTATTTT. Translated: CASRGGTDWLSTDTQYF.

The rearrangement uses TRBV6-5 and TRBJ2-7, with 11 bases aligning to TRBD2. CDR1 is MNHEY, CDR2 SVGAGI, per germline. There are 14 residues in the CDR3. V lost 6 bases and J lost 0; bases outside the gene matches: 1. The CDR3 loop is CASRTSGSSYEQYF. The CDR3 DNA reads as TGTGCCAGCAGAACTAGCGGGAGCTCCTACGAGCAGTACTTC.